Below, 20 T cell receptor beta chains from the same sample are listed, as sequenced in a study of T cell repertoires in aging, cancer and after chemotherapy. The template was genomic DNA from peripheral blood, not RNA. Multiplex touch-down PCR with TRB-A/B primers amplified rearranged V-D-J TRB sequences. TCRdb fed the multiplex PCR reads into MiXCR, producing one record per CDR3 protein. The sample consists of about 11,000 distinct CDR3 sequences, roughly a quarter of them appearing once. The sample consisted of blood. The receptors derive from a human donor in good health.

By share, this clonotype ranks as medium-sized (0.01 to 0.1%). The V and J genes are TRBV30 and TRBJ2-7; a weak D match, TRBD2 (6 bases). V was cut by 1 base and J by 12 bases, with 16 bases left in between. The CDR3 covers 12 residues. The germline CDR1 and CDR2 sequences are GTSNPN and SVGIG (reference sequence). The CDR3 loop is CAWSGGGPNRYF. The CDR3 nucleotides read TGTGCCTGGAGTGGGGGAGGACCGAACAGGTACTTC.

The CDR3 region is CASSPSVADTQYF. DNA of the CDR3: TGTGCCAGCAGCCCTAGCGTCGCAGATACGCAGTATTTT. This chain joins TRBV21-1 and TRBJ2-3; the table's TRBD2 call for D was not verified on the DNA. TRBV21-1 represents a pseudogene. CDR3 length: 13 amino acids.

The chain links TRBV20-1 to TRBJ2-3, with D possibly TRBD2 on 5 matching bases. This CDR3 has 13 amino acids. The V gene lost 3 bases and the J gene lost 1 base, with 8 bases spanning the gap. Germline V gives CDR1 DFQATT, CDR2 SNEGSKA (reference sequence). The CDR3 coding sequence is TGCAGTGCTAGGCGGGTAGGCACAGATACGCAGTATTTT. Translated, it gives CSARRVGTDTQYF.

There are a few counts of this clonotype. The chain is built from TRBV6-1 and TRBJ1-1; D is unclear. From germline, CDR1 is MNHNS and CDR2 SASEGT. This CDR3 contains 13 residues. V lost 7 bases and J 2 bases, leaving 11 bases between the germline ends. The CDR3 DNA sequence: TGTGCCAGCACCGTGGAGACTAACACTGAAGCTTTCTTT. It translates to CASTVETNTEAFF.

In its sample, this clonotype was seen a few times. The rearrangement uses TRBV5-6 and TRBJ2-7; D not resolved. Looked up from germline, CDR1 is SGHDT and CDR2 is YYEEEE. The CDR3 has 12 residues. V lost 4 bases and J lost 0, with 5 bases in between. The CDR3 DNA reads TGTGCCAGCAGCCATAGCTCCTACGAGCAGTACTTC. Translated, it gives CASSHSSYEQYF.

This clonotype was counted between two and nine times. The chain couples TRBV24-1 to TRBJ1-5; D is perhaps TRBD1 (5 bases). The V gene's germline CDR1 is KGHDR and CDR2 SFDVKD. This CDR3 spans 13 amino acids. With 10 bases removed from V and 7 bases from J, the gap between germline ends came to 16 bases. Here the CDR3 DNA reads TGTGCCACGTCAGGCGGGTGGGGGCAGCCCCAGCATTTT. This gives the protein CATSGGWGQPQHF.

This chain uses TRBV6-1 with TRBJ2-6; 9 nucleotides match TRBD1. This CDR3 spans 18 amino acids. V lost 6 bases, J lost 1 base, and 10 bases stayed unmatched. Germline CDR1 and CDR2: MNHNS and SASEGT. CDR3 sequence: CASRRGGQGGSGANVLTF. DNA for the CDR3: TGTGCCAGCAGGAGAGGGGGACAGGGCGGTTCTGGGGCCAACGTCCTGACTTTC.

This clonotype has a handful of counts. The chain employs TRBV6-1 and TRBJ2-5; 8 bases match TRBD2. The CDR3 extends over 15 amino acids. After removal of 4 bases from V and 0 bases from J, the junction contained 4 bases not matched to a gene. Germline CDR1 reads MNHNS; CDR2 reads SASEGT. The CDR3 region is CASSGFSGDQETQYF. The DNA of the CDR3 is TGTGCCAGCAGTGGTTTTAGCGGGGACCAAGAGACCCAGTACTTC.

About this clonotype: One base away lies a much larger clone, so this may be a sequencing read error. The chain employs TRBV6-1 and TRBJ1-6; D not resolved. V was shortened by 0 bases and J by 9 bases, with 18 bases between the two germline ends. Germline assignment: CDR1 MNHNS and CDR2 SASEGT. This CDR3 comprises 17 residues. The DNA for the CDR3 is TGTGCCAGCAGTGAAGCGGGGAGTTACCCAAGTAGTTCACCCCTCCACTTT. Its translation: CASSEAGSYPSSSPLHF.

This clonotype was found a few times. J is TRBJ2-1 and V is TRBV4-3; D not certain. Deletions cut 4 bases from V and 6 bases from J, with 19 bases between. This CDR3 region has 16 residues. CDR1 is LGHNA, CDR2 YSLEER, per germline. The chain's CDR3 is CASSPASQEPFNEQFF. DNA for the CDR3: TGCGCCAGCAGCCCGGCCAGCCAAGAACCTTTCAATGAGCAGTTCTTC.

This clonotype was observed a handful of times. The chain combines TRBV7-2 with TRBJ2-4; no reliable D call. Trimming removed 5 bases from V and 3 bases from J, with 14 bases in between. CDR1 is SGHTA, CDR2 FQGNSA, per germline. The CDR3 spans 15 residues. The CDR3 reads CASSPTVTVKNIQYF. Here the CDR3 DNA reads TGTGCCAGCAGCCCTACGGTTACCGTCAAAAACATTCAGTACTTC.

This clonotype is categorized as medium-sized (0.01 to 0.1%). The chain employs TRBV20-1 and TRBJ2-7, with D maybe TRBD1 (6 bases). This CDR3 is built from 12 residues. Germline V CDR1 and CDR2: DFQATT, SNEGSKA (reference sequence). The V end was cut by 2 bases, the J end by 4 bases, with 9 bases between. CDR3 protein: CSARPRGYEQYF. The CDR3 region has the DNA TGCAGTGCTAGACCCAGGGGTTACGAGCAGTACTTC.

This clonotype is classed as medium-sized. The V gene is TRBV15, the J gene TRBJ2-1, with 7 bases identical to TRBD1. Per germline, CDR1 LNHNV and CDR2 YYDKDF (reference sequence). This CDR3 is 14 amino acids long. V shed 3 bases, J shed 4 bases, and the junction held 3 bases outside the gene matches. Here the CDR3 reads CATSSGTDYNEQFF. The CDR3 nucleotides are TGTGCCACCAGCAGCGGGACAGATTACAATGAGCAGTTCTTC. Full variable domain (missing parts from reference TRBV15 and TRBJ2-1): DAMVIQNPRYQVTQFGKPVTLSCSQTLNHNVMYWYQQKSSQAPKLLFHYYDKDFNNEADTPDNFQSRRPNTSFCFLDIRSPGLGDTAMYLCATSSGTDYNEQFFGPGTRLTVL.

This chain connects TRBV20-1 to TRBJ2-7, with TRBD1 as a possible D gene (6 bases). The CDR3 contains 13 residues. V lost 6 bases to trimming and J lost 6 bases, with 18 bases between them. The germline gives CDR1 DFQATT, CDR2 SNEGSKA (reference sequence). CDR3 sequence reads: CSAFSGVGREQYF. CDR3 DNA: TGCAGTGCCTTCTCAGGGGTGGGGCGCGAGCAGTACTTC.

The V call is TRBV18, the J call TRBJ2-2, with D tentatively TRBD2 (6 bases). Germline V CDR1 and CDR2: KGHSH, LQKENI. The CDR3 has 15 amino acids. Deletions cut 0 bases from V and 4 bases from J, with 9 bases between. CDR3 protein: CASSPPRRGTGELFF. The CDR3 bases are TGTGCCAGCTCACCACCTAGGCGGGGCACCGGGGAGCTGTTTTTT.

This clonotype was seen only a few times. V is TRBV20-1 and J is TRBJ2-1, with 10 bases lining up with TRBD2. V trimming: 0 bases; J trimming: 9 bases; junction bases outside the gene matches: 11. From germline, CDR1 is DFQATT and CDR2 SNEGSKA (reference sequence). CDR3 size: 16 residues. CDR3 nucleotides: TGCAGTGCTAGAGATATAAGGGCTAGCGGGGGTGGTGAGCAGTTCTTC. Residues: CSARDIRASGGGEQFF.

The rearrangement links TRBV5-4 to TRBJ2-1, with TRBD1 matching 9 bases. The ends lost 5 bases at V and 6 bases at J; junction bases unmatched: 9. CDR1 is SGHNT and CDR2 is YYREEE in the germline V gene (reference sequence). The CDR3 consists of 15 residues. The DNA of the CDR3 is TGTGCCAGCAGATTACCCGGGACAGGGACCAATGAGCAGTTCTTC. Translating it yields CASRLPGTGTNEQFF.

The chain links TRBV12-3 or TRBV12-4 to TRBJ2-1, with 8 bases identical to TRBD1. CDR3 length: 15 residues. Unmatched junction bases numbered 12, after V lost 2 bases and J lost 12 bases. The CDR3 spells CASSLRGQGAVGQFF. Written as DNA, the CDR3 is TGTGCCAGCAGTTTACGGGGCCAGGGGGCGGTCGGGCAGTTCTTC.

This chain connects TRBV5-4 to TRBJ2-5, with 9 positions matching TRBD2. V shed 7 bases, J shed 5 bases, and the junction held 12 bases outside the gene matches. This CDR3 is built from 15 residues. Germline CDR1 SGHNT, CDR2 YYREEE (reference sequence). CDR3 in amino acids: CASGARRGGDETQYF. The CDR3 DNA sequence: TGTGCCAGCGGTGCTAGGCGGGGGGGCGACGAGACCCAGTACTTC.

The V gene is TRBV19, the J gene TRBJ2-7; a weak D match, TRBD1 (6 bases). Per germline, CDR1 LNHDA and CDR2 SQIVND (reference sequence). V was pared by 9 bases and J by 3 bases, with 24 bases between. This CDR3 comprises 16 residues. The CDR3: CASSQEGEGIGYEQYF. As DNA, the CDR3 is TGTGCCAGCAGCCAAGAGGGGGAAGGGATTGGCTACGAGCAGTACTTC.